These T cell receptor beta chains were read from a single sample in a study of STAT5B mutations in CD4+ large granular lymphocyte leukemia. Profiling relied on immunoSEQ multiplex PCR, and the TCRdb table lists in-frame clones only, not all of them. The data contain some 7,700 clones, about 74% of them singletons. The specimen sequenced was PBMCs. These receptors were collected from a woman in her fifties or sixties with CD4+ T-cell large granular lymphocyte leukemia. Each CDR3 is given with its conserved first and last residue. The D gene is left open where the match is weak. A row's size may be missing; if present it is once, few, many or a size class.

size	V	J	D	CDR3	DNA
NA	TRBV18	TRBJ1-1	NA	CASSPGAATEAFF	TGTGCCAGCTCACCTGGGGCAGCCACTGAAGCTTTCTTT
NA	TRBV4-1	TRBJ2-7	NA	CASSHPGRGYEQYF	TGCGCCAGCAGCCATCCGGGACGCGGCTACGAGCAGTACTTC
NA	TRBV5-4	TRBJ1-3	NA	CASSQGGPYSGNTIYF	TGTGCCAGCAGCCAGGGAGGGCCCTACTCTGGAAACACCATATATTTT
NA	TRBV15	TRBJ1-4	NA	CATSRGGSEKLFF	TGTGCCACCAGCAGAGGAGGGAGTGAAAAACTGTTTTTT
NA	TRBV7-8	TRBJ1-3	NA	CASSSFKAGAGNTIYF	TGTGCCAGCAGCTCGTTCAAAGCAGGGGCTGGAAACACCATATATTTT
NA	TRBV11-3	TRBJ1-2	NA	CASSLGQVSTYGYTF	TGTGCCAGCAGCTTAGGACAGGTATCGACCTATGGCTACACCTTC
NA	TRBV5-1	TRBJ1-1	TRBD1	CASSFSSQGGEAFF	TGCGCCAGCAGCTTTTCGTCACAGGGGGGTGAAGCTTTCTTT
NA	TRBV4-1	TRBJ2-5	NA	CASSQDRGPGTQYF	TGCGCCAGCAGCCAAGACAGGGGTCCGGGGACCCAGTACTTC
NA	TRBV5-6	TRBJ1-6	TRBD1	CASSLLDRGQNSPLHF	TGTGCCAGCAGCTTGCTTGACAGGGGGCAGAATTCACCCCTCCACTTT
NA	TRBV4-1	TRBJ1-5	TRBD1	CASSQVTGDNQPQHF	TGCGCCAGCAGCCAGGTGACAGGGGACAATCAGCCCCAGCATTTT
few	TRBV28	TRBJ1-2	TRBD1	CASGQGAYGYTF	TGTGCCAGCGGACAGGGGGCGTATGGCTACACCTTC
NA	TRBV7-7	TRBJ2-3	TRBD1	CASSPGTGERNTQYF	TGTGCCAGCAGCCCCGGGACAGGGGAAAGAAATACGCAGTATTTT
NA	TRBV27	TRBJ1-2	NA	CASSFRNNYGYTF	TGTGCCAGCAGTTTCCGTAATAACTATGGCTACACCTTC
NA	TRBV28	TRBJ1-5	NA	CASGNENQPQHF	TGTGCCAGCGGTAACGAGAATCAGCCCCAGCATTTT
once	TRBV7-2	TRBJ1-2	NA	CASSFPQDSNGYTF	TGTGCCAGCAGCTTCCCGCAGGATAGTAATGGCTACACCTTC
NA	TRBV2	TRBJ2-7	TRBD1	CASSEGRGPAYEQYF	TGTGCCAGCAGTGAAGGCAGGGGGCCCGCCTACGAGCAGTACTTC
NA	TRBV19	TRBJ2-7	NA	CASSQAGTNEQYF	TGTGCCAGTAGTCAAGCAGGGACCAACGAGCAGTACTTC
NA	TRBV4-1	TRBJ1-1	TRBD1	CASSRAIPRGQAPNTEAFF	TGCGCCAGCAGCCGCGCCATTCCTAGGGGACAGGCGCCAAACACTGAAGCTTTCTTT
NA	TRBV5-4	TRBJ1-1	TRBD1	CASSFDRGRTEAFF	TGTGCCAGCAGCTTTGACAGGGGGCGGACTGAAGCTTTCTTT
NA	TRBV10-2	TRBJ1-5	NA	CASAARGTASNQPQHF	TGCGCCAGCGCCGCGAGGGGAACGGCCAGCAATCAGCCCCAGCATTTT
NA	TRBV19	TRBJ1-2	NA	CASSITGLYGYTF	TGTGCCAGTAGTATCACAGGGCTCTATGGCTACACCTTC
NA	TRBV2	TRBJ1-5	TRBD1	CASSEHRGGNQPQHF	TGTGCCAGCAGCGAACACAGGGGTGGCAATCAGCCCCAGCATTTT
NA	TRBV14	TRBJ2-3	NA	CASSPGNADTQYF	TGTGCCAGCAGCCCCGGGAACGCAGATACGCAGTATTTT
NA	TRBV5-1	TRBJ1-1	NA	CASSFGTGNTEAFF	TGCGCCAGCAGCTTTGGGACGGGGAACACTGAAGCTTTCTTT
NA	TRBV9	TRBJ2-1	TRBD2	CASSTPGGRDEQFF	TGTGCCAGCAGCACCCCGGGAGGGAGAGATGAGCAGTTCTTC
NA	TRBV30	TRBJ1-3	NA	CAWSAVDSGNTIYF	TGTGCCTGGAGCGCCGTGGACTCTGGAAACACCATATATTTT
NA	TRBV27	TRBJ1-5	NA	CASSLRGIGAQHF	TGTGCCAGCAGTTTACGGGGGATAGGGGCCCAGCATTTT
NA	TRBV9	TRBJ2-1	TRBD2	CASSPQTSGRVDNEQFF	TGTGCCAGCAGCCCCCAGACTAGCGGGAGGGTAGACAATGAGCAGTTCTTC
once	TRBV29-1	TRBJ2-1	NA	CSTFYNEQFF	TGCAGCACCTTCTACAATGAGCAGTTCTTC
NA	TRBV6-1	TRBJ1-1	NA	CASSEAGGAAGNTEAFF	TGTGCCAGCAGTGAAGCGGGGGGGGCAGCCGGGAACACTGAAGCTTTCTTT
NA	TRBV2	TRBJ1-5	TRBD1	CASSTRQGGNQPQHF	TGTGCCAGCAGTACAAGACAGGGTGGCAATCAGCCCCAGCATTTT
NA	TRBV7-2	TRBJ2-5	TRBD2	CASSLASGLAGQETQYF	TGTGCCAGCAGCTTAGCATCGGGACTAGCGGGGCAAGAGACCCAGTACTTC
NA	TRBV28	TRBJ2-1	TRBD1	CASSPRGQDNEQFF	TGTGCCAGCAGTCCCCGAGGACAGGACAATGAGCAGTTCTTC
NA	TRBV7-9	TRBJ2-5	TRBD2	CASSLGLAGVSETQYF	TGTGCCAGCAGCCTGGGACTAGCGGGAGTATCTGAGACCCAGTACTTC
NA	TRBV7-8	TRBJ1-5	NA	CASSPPNQPQHF	TGTGCCAGCAGCCCTCCTAATCAGCCCCAGCATTTT
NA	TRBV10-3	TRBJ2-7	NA	CAISGEGFEQYF	TGTGCCATCAGTGGCGAAGGGTTCGAGCAGTACTTC
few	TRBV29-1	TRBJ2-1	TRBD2	CSVERAGGVEQFF	TGCAGCGTTGAACGAGCGGGAGGTGTTGAGCAGTTCTTC
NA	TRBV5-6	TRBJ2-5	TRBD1	CASSLDRGQLQETQYF	TGTGCCAGCAGCTTGGATAGGGGACAGCTACAAGAGACCCAGTACTTC
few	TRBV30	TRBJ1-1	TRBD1	CAWSGGEQGANTEAFF	TGTGCCTGGAGTGGGGGAGAACAGGGGGCGAACACTGAAGCTTTCTTT
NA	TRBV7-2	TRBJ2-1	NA	CASKERASYNEQFF	TGTGCCAGCAAGGAGCGGGCCTCCTACAATGAGCAGTTCTTC
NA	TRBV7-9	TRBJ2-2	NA	CASSFAGTSNTGELFF	TGTGCCAGCTCCTTCGCCGGGACGAGTAACACCGGGGAGCTGTTTTTT
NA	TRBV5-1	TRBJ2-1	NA	CASSPHRQDNEQFF	TGCGCCAGCAGCCCCCATCGGCAGGACAATGAGCAGTTCTTC
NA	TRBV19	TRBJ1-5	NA	CASTPGHPNQPQHF	TGTGCCAGTACTCCGGGACACCCCAATCAGCCCCAGCATTTT
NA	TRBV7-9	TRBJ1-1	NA	CASSLAVQNTEAFF	TGTGCCAGCAGCTTAGCAGTTCAGAACACTGAAGCTTTCTTT
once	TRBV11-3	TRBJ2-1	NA	CASSLDGVRNEQFF	TGTGCCAGCAGCTTAGATGGAGTGCGGAATGAGCAGTTCTTC
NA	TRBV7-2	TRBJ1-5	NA	CASGTRGNQPQHF	TGTGCCAGCGGCACTAGGGGGAACCAGCCCCAGCATTTT
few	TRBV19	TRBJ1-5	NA	CASSMERAVLNQPQHF	TGTGCCAGTAGTATGGAGAGGGCCGTTTTAAATCAGCCCCAGCATTTT